These 17 T cell receptor beta chains share one sample of origin, sequenced in a study of cytomegalovirus exposure and HLA in healthy donors. 13 Jbeta primers and 60 Vbeta primers were used for the PCR. Sequenced by immunoSEQ multiplex PCR; TCRdb stores in-frame clones only, minus some. The sample holds roughly 200,000 clones, 70% to 90% seen once. The source material was PBMCs. The receptors derive from a young woman in good health and CMV-seronegative.

This sequence joins TRBV7-3 and TRBJ1-2; D is perhaps TRBD1 (5 bases). Looked up from germline, CDR1 is SGHTA and CDR2 is FQGTGA. This CDR3 spans 15 amino acids. With 2 bases removed from V and 2 bases from J, the gap between germline ends came to 12 bases. CDR3 amino acids: CASSLGGGLNYGYTF. CDR3 coding DNA: TGTGCCAGCAGCTTAGGGGGGGGACTCAACTATGGCTACACCTTC.

The J gene is TRBJ2-5, the V gene TRBV21-1; the table's TRBD2 call for D was not verified on the DNA. TRBV21-1 is described as a pseudogene. This CDR3 has 11 amino acids. CDR3 loop: CASLKEGTQYF. CDR3 DNA: TGTGCCAGCCTGAAAGAGGGGACCCAGTACTTC.

V is TRBV5-1 and J is TRBJ2-1; 9 bases fit TRBD2. Germline V CDR1 and CDR2: SGHRS, YFSETQ. The CDR3 covers 16 residues. With 4 bases clipped from V and 7 bases from J, the junction kept 12 bases outside the gene matches. CDR3 sequence reads: CASSPPGSGGANEQFF. CDR3 DNA sequence: TGCGCCAGCAGCCCCCCGGGTAGCGGGGGTGCGAATGAGCAGTTCTTC.

This chain links TRBV28 with TRBJ2-5, with 7 positions matching TRBD2. This CDR3 is built from 15 residues. CDR1 and CDR2 (germline): MDHEN, SYDVKM. With V trimmed by 3 bases and J by 0 bases, 4 bases remained unmatched. The CDR3 is CASSLGRGYQETQYF. The CDR3 DNA reads as TGTGCCAGCAGTTTGGGGCGGGGGTACCAAGAGACCCAGTACTTC. The full variable domain, rest sourced from reference TRBV28 and TRBJ2-5, is DVKVTQSSRYLVKRTGEKVFLECVQDMDHENMFWYRQDPGLGLRLIYFSYDVKMKEKGDIPEGYSVSREKKERFSLILESASTNQTSMYLCASSLGRGYQETQYFGPGTRLLVL.

This rearrangement joins TRBV9 to TRBJ2-1; weak D call: TRBD2 (5 bases). V shed 3 bases and J shed 7 bases, with 14 bases lying between them. CDR3 size: 14 residues. The V gene's germline CDR1 is SGDLS and CDR2 YYNGEE. The DNA of the CDR3 is TGTGCCAGCAGCGCCACTAGTTTCCGGAATGAGCAGTTCTTC. Its translation is CASSATSFRNEQFF.

For the CDR3, the DNA is TGTGCCAGCATAGCGGCTGCTACAGATACGCAGTATTTT. The encoded protein is CASIAAATDTQYF. The V call is TRBV6-1, the J call TRBJ2-3; tentative D call: TRBD2 (6 bases). Trimming removed 7 bases from V and 3 bases from J, with 11 bases in between. This CDR3 region has 13 residues. Germline CDR1 is MNHNS and CDR2 is SASEGT.

This rearrangement joins TRBV6-1 to TRBJ2-7, with 8 bases fitting TRBD1. Per the germline V gene, CDR1 is MNHNS and CDR2 is SASEGT. Trimming took 4 bases from V and 0 from J; bases not matched to a gene: 5. The CDR3 sequence is 15 residues long. CDR3 DNA: TGTGCCAGCAGTGGGGGACAGGAGAGCTCCTACGAGCAGTACTTC. Translated: CASSGGQESSYEQYF.

V usage is TRBV19 and J usage is TRBJ1-2; TRBD1 matches 7 bases. The germline V gene has CDR1 LNHDA and CDR2 SQIVND (reference sequence). The J segment lost 1 base and the V segment lost 5 bases, leaving 7 bases of the junction unmatched. The CDR3 consists of 15 residues. CDR3 residues: CASSPGGRLNYGYTF. Here the CDR3 DNA reads TGTGCCAGTAGTCCAGGGGGTCGTCTTAACTATGGCTACACCTTC.

CDR3 loop: CASTKNRGGYGYTF. The CDR3 nucleotides are TGTGCCAGCACTAAAAACAGGGGGGGGTATGGCTACACCTTC. The chain joins TRBV28 to TRBJ1-2; 8 nucleotides match TRBD1. Trimming at V came to 7 bases and at J to 5 bases, leaving 9 bases not matched to a gene. This CDR3 contains 14 residues. Germline CDR1 and CDR2: MDHEN and SYDVKM.

This clone was counted only a few times. The chain recombines TRBV7-8 with TRBJ2-5; 11 bases align to TRBD2. V dropped 5 bases and J dropped 10; count of bases not matched to a gene: 12. The V gene's germline CDR1 is SGHVS and CDR2 FQNEAQ. The CDR3 runs 15 residues. CDR3 DNA sequence: TGTGCCAGCAGCCAACTAGCGGGGGAATCGGAGGACCAGTACTTC. It specifies CASSQLAGESEDQYF.

The V call is TRBV25-1, the J call TRBJ1-4; D gene ambiguous. This CDR3 region has 14 residues. Trimming took off 4 bases at V and 8 bases at J, with 14 bases between the two ends. Germline V lookup: CDR1 MGHDK, CDR2 SYGVNS. Here the CDR3 DNA reads TGTGCCAGCAGTGGAACGGAGGGAGGAGAAAAACTGTTTTTT. Amino acid sequence: CASSGTEGGEKLFF. The entire variable domain, with the rest obtained from reference TRBV25-1 and TRBJ1-4, is as follows: EADIYQTPRYLVIGTGKKITLECSQTMGHDKMYWYQQDPGMELHLIHYSYGVNSTEKGDLSSESTVSRIRTEHFPLTLESARPSHTSQYLCASSGTEGGEKLFFGSGTQLSVL.

V gene TRBV29-1 combines with J gene TRBJ2-1; 14 bases agree with TRBD2. This CDR3 has 13 amino acids. Losses at the gene ends were 6 bases for V and 10 bases for J; bases not matched to a gene: 5. CDR1 is SQVTM and CDR2 is ANQGSEA in the germline V gene. CDR3 loop: CSVGTSGSQEQFF. The CDR3 DNA follows: TGCAGCGTCGGGACTAGCGGGAGTCAGGAGCAGTTCTTC.

The chain links TRBV19 to TRBJ2-2, with 12 bases identical to TRBD2. With 4 bases clipped from V and 7 bases from J, the junction kept 10 bases outside the gene matches. The CDR3 extends over 17 amino acids. Per germline, CDR1 LNHDA and CDR2 SQIVND (reference sequence). The CDR3 loop is CASSTTGTSGFLGELFF. The DNA of the CDR3 is TGTGCCAGTAGTACTACCGGGACTAGCGGGTTCCTCGGGGAGCTGTTTTTT.

The rearrangement uses TRBV7-8 and TRBJ2-3; D is uncertain. This CDR3 region has 11 residues. V lost 6 bases and J lost 6, with 7 bases in between. Germline V CDR1 and CDR2: SGHVS, FQNEAQ. Written as DNA, the CDR3 is TGTGCCAGCAGATTGGCCGATACGCAGTATTTT. Amino acids: CASRLADTQYF.

The rearrangement joins TRBV10-3 to TRBJ2-7, with 9 bases aligning to TRBD1. Losses at the gene ends were 4 bases for V and 3 bases for J; bases not matched to a gene: 10. The CDR3 has 16 amino acids. From germline, CDR1 is ENHRY and CDR2 SYGVKD. CDR3 region: CAISGDPGQGLYEQYF. As DNA, the CDR3 is TGTGCCATCAGTGGGGATCCGGGACAGGGCCTCTACGAGCAGTACTTC.

The V call is TRBV6-5, the J call TRBJ2-1; possible D gene TRBD1, 6 bases. The CDR3 is 13 amino acids. Germline V lookup: CDR1 MNHEY, CDR2 SVGAGI. The CDR3 reads CRQGFNGYNEQFF. In nucleotides, the CDR3 is TGTAGGCAGGGGTTTAATGGGTACAATGAGCAGTTCTTC.

The V gene is TRBV5-1, the J gene TRBJ1-1; a weak D match, TRBD1 (6 bases). V was cut by 6 bases and J by 1 base, with 16 bases left in between. The CDR3 is 15 residues long. Germline CDR1 SGHRS, CDR2 YFSETQ. The CDR3 region is CASTPGWTANTEAFF. The CDR3 DNA sequence: TGCGCCAGCACCCCCGGGTGGACAGCGAACACTGAAGCTTTCTTT.